Below are 18 T cell receptor beta chains sequenced from a single sample in a study of cytotoxic CD8 clonotypes in ibrutinib-treated CLL. Clones were sequenced by immunoSEQ multiplex PCR, and TCRdb holds only the in-frame ones, with some missing. Found here are over 150,000 clones, over 55% of them singletons; the top ten hold about an eighth. The sample was PBMCs, taken after 24 months of ibrutinib treatment. These receptor sequences come from a human donor with chronic lymphocytic leukemia.

The chain recombines TRBV5-1 with TRBJ1-1; the D is unclear. The V end lost 5 bases, the J end lost 3 bases, and 11 bases lay between the germline ends. The V gene's germline CDR1 is SGHRS and CDR2 YFSETQ. This CDR3 has 13 residues. DNA for the CDR3: TGCGCCAGCAGACCGACGGCGGACACTGAAGCTTTCTTT. It yields the protein CASRPTADTEAFF.

V is TRBV2 and J is TRBJ2-1, with D uncertain. V shed 3 bases and J shed 10 bases, with 10 bases lying between them. Germline CDR1 and CDR2: SNHLY and FYNNEI. CDR3 length: 12 amino acids. CDR3 nucleotides: TGTGCCAGCAGTGATTTCTCCCGGGAGCAGTTCTTC. The encoded protein is CASSDFSREQFF.

This clone was detected ten times or more. The rearrangement uses TRBV6-1 and TRBJ1-5; 7 bases fit TRBD1. Trimming removed 2 bases from V and 2 bases from J; junction bases left unmatched: 6. CDR3 size: 16 residues. CDR1 MNHNS and CDR2 SASEGT come from the germline V gene. As DNA, the CDR3 is TGTGCCAGCAGTGAAATCAGGGGGGTGGGCAATCAGCCCCAGCATTTT. Encoded protein: CASSEIRGVGNQPQHF.

The chain joins TRBV27 to TRBJ2-2, with D possibly TRBD2 on 5 matching bases. Trimming shortened V by 6 bases and J by 2 bases, and 13 bases separated the two germline ends. This CDR3 comprises 15 residues. The germline CDR1 and CDR2 sequences are MNHEY and SMNVEV (reference sequence). CDR3 loop: CASRSGNINTGELFF. In DNA form, the CDR3 reads TGTGCCAGCAGGTCGGGGAATATCAACACCGGGGAGCTGTTTTTT.

The rearrangement links TRBV28 to TRBJ1-2; the D gene is possibly TRBD1 (5 bases). V was clipped by 4 bases and J by 5 bases, with 11 bases between them. The CDR3 runs 13 residues. The germline V gene has CDR1 MDHEN and CDR2 SYDVKM. CDR3 coding DNA: TGTGCCAGCAGTTCTGGGGCAGGATATGGCTACACCTTC. It specifies CASSSGAGYGYTF.

The J gene is TRBJ2-1, the V gene TRBV19; 7 bases agree with TRBD2. With V trimmed by 9 bases and J by 7 bases, 9 bases remained unmatched. Germline-derived CDR1 and CDR2 are LNHDA and SQIVND (reference sequence). The CDR3 is made up of 13 amino acids. The CDR3 reads CASSGGRGNEQFF. CDR3 sequence (DNA): TGTGCCAGCTCGGGGGGAAGGGGAAATGAGCAGTTCTTC.

V and J are TRBV2 and TRBJ2-7, with 11 bases lining up with TRBD2. Germline V gives CDR1 SNHLY, CDR2 FYNNEI. CDR3 length: 16 amino acids. V dropped 4 bases and J dropped 3; count of bases not matched to a gene: 8. The CDR3 DNA sequence: TGTGCCAGCAGTGCCAGCGGGCTAGCGGGAGGCTACGAGCAGTACTTC. Translating it yields CASSASGLAGGYEQYF.

The rearrangement links TRBV14 to TRBJ2-3; possible D gene TRBD2, 5 bases. Germline V gene data show CDR1 as SGHDN and CDR2 as FVKESK. The V and J ends lost 2 bases and 5 bases respectively, with 11 bases between them. CDR3 size: 14 residues. CDR3 loop: CASSQTGMIDTQYF. Written as DNA, the CDR3 is TGTGCCAGCAGCCAAACGGGAATGATAGATACGCAGTATTTT.

The V call is TRBV11-2, the J call TRBJ2-1; 7 nucleotides align to TRBD2. V was pared by 5 bases and J by 10 bases, with 11 bases of the junction left unmatched. Germline V lookup: CDR1 SGHAT, CDR2 FQNNGV. This CDR3 spans 14 amino acids. The CDR3 nucleotides are TGTGCCAGCAGCATACAGACTAGCCCCAGGGAGCAGTTCTTC. Amino acid sequence: CASSIQTSPREQFF.

The V and J genes are TRBV6-6 and TRBJ1-2, with 7 bases matching TRBD1. The CDR3 totals 14 residues. Germline CDR1 reads MNHNY; CDR2 reads SVGAGI (reference sequence). J lost 4 bases, V lost 2 bases, and 4 bases had no gene match. As DNA, the CDR3 is TGTGCCAGCAGTTACGAGGGGGCAGTCTATGGCTACACCTTC. Encoded protein: CASSYEGAVYGYTF.

The chain carries TRBV10-3 and TRBJ2-7; D is ambiguous. Trimming pared 4 bases from V and 3 bases from J, leaving 4 bases between. Germline V lookup: CDR1 ENHRY, CDR2 SYGVKD. There are 11 residues in the CDR3. CDR3 in amino acids: CAISGNYEQYF. The CDR3, as DNA: TGTGCCATCAGTGGAAACTACGAGCAGTACTTC.

This clone was recorded once. The chain combines TRBV7-2 with TRBJ2-1; 7 bases map to TRBD2. V lost 4 bases and J lost 1; bases outside the gene matches: 7. The CDR3 loop spans 16 amino acids. Germline values: CDR1 SGHTA, CDR2 FQGNSA. CDR3 amino acids: CASSSSAAGSYNEQFF. The CDR3 DNA reads TGTGCCAGCAGCTCCTCGGCAGCGGGGTCCTACAATGAGCAGTTCTTC.

The rearrangement joins TRBV19 to TRBJ1-4; D is ambiguous. Germline CDR1 LNHDA, CDR2 SQIVND (reference sequence). This CDR3 is built from 15 residues. The V end was cut by 7 bases, the J end by 0 bases, with 12 bases between. CDR3 in DNA: TGTGCCAGTAAGCGGACTCTTGCAACTAATGAAAAACTGTTTTTT. Protein sequence: CASKRTLATNEKLFF.

V and J are TRBV15 and TRBJ2-7; no clear D. CDR1 LNHNV and CDR2 YYDKDF come from the germline V gene (reference sequence). Deletions cut 2 bases from V and 7 bases from J, with 9 bases between. The CDR3 is made up of 12 amino acids. This CDR3 reads CATSRPFSEQYF. Written as DNA, the CDR3 is TGTGCCACCAGCAGACCCTTCTCTGAGCAGTACTTC.

The genes are TRBV25-1 and TRBJ1-1, with D tentatively TRBD1 (6 bases). V was cut by 6 bases and J by 6 bases, with 17 bases left in between. Germline-derived CDR1 and CDR2 are MGHDK and SYGVNS. This CDR3 has 14 amino acids. The CDR3 nucleotides read TGTGCCAGCAGCCTCACAGGGAGTTTCGCTGAAGCTTTCTTT. This translates into CASSLTGSFAEAFF.

The V call is TRBV5-1, the J call TRBJ2-3, with 9 bases lining up with TRBD2. The CDR3 length is 16 residues. CDR1 and CDR2 (germline): SGHRS, YFSETQ. J gave up 2 bases and V 0 bases, and 4 bases lay outside the gene matches. The CDR3 DNA sequence: TGCGCCAGCAGCTTGGAATTAGCGGGAGTCACAGATACGCAGTATTTT. Its protein product is CASSLELAGVTDTQYF.

This clone has just a few counts. The gene calls are TRBV11-3 and TRBJ1-3; no reliable D call. Germline CDR1 is SGHNT and CDR2 is YENEEA. With 1 base removed from V and 2 bases from J, the gap between germline ends came to 3 bases. The CDR3 length is 13 residues. CDR3: CASSLGPGNTIYF. In DNA form, the CDR3 reads TGTGCCAGCAGCTTAGGCCCTGGAAACACCATATATTTT.

This clone was detected once. The chain is built from TRBV6-5 and TRBJ2-5; 9 bases agree with TRBD2. Germline CDR1 MNHEY, CDR2 SVGAGI. The CDR3 has 15 residues. V shed 5 bases, J shed 4 bases, and the junction held 8 bases outside the gene matches. The CDR3 DNA reads as TGTGCCAGCAGTGTGGTAGCGGGAGAAGGAGAGACCCAGTACTTC. It encodes CASSVVAGEGETQYF.